This T cell receptor (beta chain) emerged from a study of T cells in Graves' hyperthyroidism and ophthalmopathy. For this clonotype: Antigen unknown.

Amplification targeted TCR beta CDR3 regions from RNA transcripts. First-round RT-PCR with HTBI primers amplified the TCR CDR3 region. From the multiplex PCR reads, TCRdb called clonotypes with MiXCR, one entry per CDR3 protein. This sample carries 600,000 to 650,000 distinct CDR3 sequences, under 20% of them seen once, and the ten largest clones take 3.5% to 4%. Germline V gives CDR1 SGHAT, CDR2 FQNNGV. The CDR3 has 16 amino acids. The V end was cut by 1 base, the J end by 1 base, with 11 bases between. Study results and limitations: Blood also contained most expanded thyroid clonotypes above 0.001. Model predictions of ophthalmopathy came a median roughly 6.4 months before onset.

V usage is TRBV11-2 and J usage is TRBJ2-1, with D possibly matching TRBD1 (5 bases). The TCR originated in a woman aged 30 to 39 with Graves' hyperthyroidism. The specimen sequenced was blood. CDR3 region: CASSLGIAGSYNEQFF. CDR3 DNA: TGTGCCAGCAGCTTAGGAATAGCAGGGTCCTACAATGAGCAGTTCTTC.